The 15 T cell receptor beta chains given below trace back to one sample, sequenced in a study of blood T cell repertoires in COVID-19. Here immunoSEQ multiplex PCR was the method, and the copy in TCRdb shows in-frame clones only, minus some. The sample shows 200,000 to 250,000 clones, around 90% of them seen only once. The sequencing input was PBMCs or T cells enriched from blood (not recorded which). The receptors were sampled from a young man with acute COVID-19.

This rearrangement joins TRBV30 to TRBJ2-7, with 9 positions matching TRBD1. CDR1 and CDR2 (germline): GTSNPN, SVGIG (reference sequence). CDR3 length: 15 residues. V shed 5 bases, J shed 0 bases, and the junction held 8 bases outside the gene matches. CDR3 loop: CAWGGTGPSSYEQYF. CDR3 nucleotide sequence: TGTGCCTGGGGGGGGACAGGGCCCTCCTCCTACGAGCAGTACTTC.

The chain combines TRBV24-1 with TRBJ2-1; 10 nucleotides line up with TRBD2. V trimming: 8 bases; J trimming: 5 bases; junction bases outside the gene matches: 8. CDR1 and CDR2 (germline): KGHDR, SFDVKD. The CDR3 is 15 residues long. The chain's CDR3 is CATTPGTSVDNEQFF. The CDR3, as DNA: TGTGCCACCACCCCCGGGACTAGCGTGGACAATGAGCAGTTCTTC.

This chain links TRBV29-1 with TRBJ2-7, with D maybe TRBD2 (6 bases). CDR1 and CDR2 (germline): SQVTM, ANQGSEA. Trimming took 6 bases from V and 2 from J, leaving 17 bases between them. This CDR3 is 14 amino acids long. The CDR3 DNA is TGCAGCGTGGCGGTAGCGGCTAACACCTACGAGCAGTACTTC. It yields the protein CSVAVAANTYEQYF.

V and J are TRBV30 and TRBJ1-5; D is unclear. From germline, CDR1 is GTSNPN and CDR2 SVGIG (reference sequence). The CDR3 runs to 14 residues. Trimming shortened V by 4 bases and J by 5 bases, and 15 bases separated the two germline ends. The CDR3 nucleotides are TGTGCCTGGAATAGGCGACAAGAAGATCAGCCCCAGCATTTT. Encoded protein: CAWNRRQEDQPQHF.

In this sample, this clone turned up a few times. The V gene is TRBV20-1, the J gene TRBJ1-2; the D is unclear. V was shortened by 6 bases and J by 6 bases, with 11 bases between the two germline ends. CDR1 and CDR2 (germline): DFQATT, SNEGSKA (reference sequence). This CDR3 is 11 amino acids long. The CDR3 nucleotides read TGCAGTGCCTCCCTGGGAGATGGCTACACCTTC. Translating gives CSASLGDGYTF.

The J gene is TRBJ1-4, the V gene TRBV29-1; unclear D gene. V lost 0 bases and J 0 bases, leaving 11 bases between the germline ends. Per germline, CDR1 SQVTM and CDR2 ANQGSEA. The CDR3 runs 16 residues. CDR3 loop: CSVEDPQWSTNEKLFF. The CDR3 DNA follows: TGCAGCGTTGAAGATCCCCAGTGGTCAACTAATGAAAAACTGTTTTTT.

The genes are TRBV5-1 and TRBJ2-7, with TRBD1 matching over 7 bases. The J segment lost 1 base and the V segment lost 4 bases, leaving 8 bases of the junction unmatched. The germline CDR1 and CDR2 sequences are SGHRS and YFSETQ. The CDR3 covers 15 residues. Written as DNA, the CDR3 is TGCGCCAGCAGCCACGGACCGGGACAGTCCTACGAGCAGTACTTC. Its protein is CASSHGPGQSYEQYF.

The rearrangement uses TRBV7-3 and TRBJ1-1; TRBD1 aligns across 9 bases. This CDR3 comprises 15 residues. Germline CDR1 SGHTA, CDR2 FQGTGA. The ends lost 5 bases at V and 4 bases at J; junction bases unmatched: 8. In DNA form, the CDR3 reads TGTGCCAGCAGCCTAGGGACAGGGAGTCGCACTGAAGCTTTCTTT. Translation gives CASSLGTGSRTEAFF.

This clone was detected only once. V and J are TRBV6-5 and TRBJ2-1; maybe TRBD1 (6 bases). Germline V lookup: CDR1 MNHEY, CDR2 SVGAGI. This CDR3 is 14 amino acids long. V was shortened by 5 bases and J by 5 bases, with 13 bases between the two germline ends. CDR3 DNA sequence: TGTGCCAGCAGTCCCGCCGGACAGAACAATGAGCAGTTCTTC. It translates to CASSPAGQNNEQFF.

This clone has a single count. V is TRBV4-2 and J is TRBJ1-2; 8 nucleotides match TRBD1. The V and J ends lost 2 bases and 8 bases, in that order; junction bases with no gene match: 7. Per the germline V gene, CDR1 is LGHNA and CDR2 is YNFKEQ. The CDR3 runs 14 residues. The CDR3 DNA sequence: TGTGCCAGCAGCCAACCTCAGGGGGCTGGGGGCTACACCTTC. Amino acids: CASSQPQGAGGYTF.

The table lists this clone with a few counts. The chain employs TRBV19 and TRBJ1-1; D is unresolved. Between the trimmed V and J ends, which lost 3 bases and 9 bases, there was a span of 14 bases. Per germline, CDR1 LNHDA and CDR2 SQIVND (reference sequence). CDR3 length equals 13 residues. CDR3: CASSMRSGNQAFF. As DNA, the CDR3 is TGTGCCAGTAGTATGAGGTCGGGGAATCAAGCTTTCTTT.

The V gene is TRBV28, the J gene TRBJ1-5; 8 bases are a match to TRBD1. The CDR3 is made up of 18 amino acids. Germline trimming cut 3 bases from V and 0 bases from J; bases unmatched to any gene: 10. From germline, CDR1 is MDHEN and CDR2 SYDVKM. The CDR3 coding sequence is TGTGCCAGCAGTTTCCATAGGGGACAGGTAGATAGCAATCAGCCCCAGCATTTT. Translating it yields CASSFHRGQVDSNQPQHF. Supplemented by reference TRBV28 and TRBJ1-5, the full variable domain reads DVKVTQSSRYLVKRTGEKVFLECVQDMDHENMFWYRQDPGLGLRLIYFSYDVKMKEKGDIPEGYSVSREKKERFSLILESASTNQTSMYLCASSFHRGQVDSNQPQHFGDGTRLSIL.

The genes are TRBV27 and TRBJ2-5, with 8 bases that match TRBD2. Germline assignment: CDR1 MNHEY and CDR2 SMNVEV (reference sequence). V lost 5 bases to trimming and J lost 5 bases; unmatched junction nucleotides: 7. CDR3 size: 14 residues. The CDR3 here is CASSQSGRGETQYF. CDR3 coding DNA: TGTGCCAGCAGTCAAAGCGGGAGAGGGGAGACCCAGTACTTC.

This chain joins TRBV5-1 and TRBJ1-1, with D hard to call. The germline gives CDR1 SGHRS, CDR2 YFSETQ. The CDR3 sequence is 13 residues long. V dropped 10 bases and J dropped 1 base, with 14 bases sitting between them. Written as DNA, the CDR3 is TGCGCCTCTCATGAACAGCCGAACACTGAAGCTTTCTTT. Translating it yields CASHEQPNTEAFF.

V and J are TRBV2 and TRBJ1-4, with D tentatively TRBD1 (6 bases). This CDR3 region has 13 residues. V gave up 3 bases and J gave up 6 bases, with 8 bases separating them. Per germline, CDR1 SNHLY and CDR2 FYNNEI. The CDR3 DNA sequence: TGTGCCAGCAGTGACAGGGGTTATGAAAAACTGTTTTTT. It is translated as CASSDRGYEKLFF.